The clone carrying this T cell receptor (beta chain) was detected only a few times. TCRdb's copy holds only in-frame clones and misses some; the assay was immunoSEQ multiplex PCR. Of about 45,000 clones in the sample, about 92% were seen once. The data belong to a study of blood T cell repertoires in COVID-19. The CDR3 loop spans 15 amino acids. Germline V gene data show CDR1 as SGHAT and CDR2 as FQNNGV. The trim removed 5 bases at V and 6 bases at J, leaving 4 bases unmatched. Material: peripheral blood. The sequence was obtained from a man aged 50-59 years with COVID-19, enrolled during active disease. V gene TRBV11-2 combines with J gene TRBJ2-3, with TRBD2 identical over 14 bases. As DNA, the CDR3 is TGTGCCAGCAGCCGACGACTAGCGGGAGGGGATACGCAGTATTTT. It translates to CASSRRLAGGDTQYF. Based on the CDR3 plus reference TRBV11-2 and TRBJ2-3, the full variable domain is EAGVAQSPRYKIIEKRQSVAFWCNPISGHATLYWYQQILGQGPKLLIQFQNNGVVDDSQLPKDRFSAERLKGVDSTLKIQPAKLEDSAVYLCASSRRLAGGDTQYFGPGTRLTVL.